This T cell receptor beta chain is from a study of identical twins. Study results and limitations: Excess low generation probability was seen in twin-shared out-of-frame alpha sequences.

This clonotype was detected only a few times. The target antigen is unknown. TCRdb re-called the 5' RACE reads with MiXCR, one entry per CDR3 protein. The data show some 690,000 distinct CDR3 sequences, 21% seen once. These sequences were also reported in another study, on T cells expressing NK-cell markers. As that study records: Among eight sequenced donors, seven carried HCMV seropositivity while one was seronegative. Once again these clonotypes came out on top in the CD3+CD56-NKG2C+ fraction of a few donors. Whether expanded NKG2C+ T cell clones were HCMV specific stayed uncertain.

Specimen: PBMCs. The TCR was taken from a woman younger than 35 in good health.

CDR3 sequence reads: CASSFKGGGYTF. In nucleotides, the CDR3 is TGTGCCAGCAGTTTCAAGGGTGGTGGCTACACCTTC. The chain carries TRBV12-3 or TRBV12-4 and TRBJ1-2; no clear D. This CDR3 has 12 residues. The V and J ends lost 3 bases and 7 bases respectively, with 9 bases between them.